Below are 5 T cell receptor beta chains sequenced from a single sample in a study of T-cell reconstitution after alpha-beta-depleted transplantation in children. Researchers prepared the TCRbeta library using unique molecular identifiers, the study reports. TCRdb re-derived calls from the PCR reads in MiXCR, one entry per CDR3 protein. The table records about 510,000 distinct CDR3 sequences, 11% of them present only once. Specimen: PBMCs, mostly from graft donor cells, collected 180 days after TCRalphabeta/CD19-depleted stem cell transplant. The receptors stem from a female patient aged 2-15 years who had a stem cell transplant for aplastic anemia, so the T cells may come from the graft donor.

Comment on this clonotype: A much larger clonotype is one base distant, so this may be a read error. This chain links TRBV5-1 with TRBJ1-1; D perhaps matches TRBD1 (5 bases). Looked up from germline, CDR1 is SGHRS and CDR2 is YFSETQ. This CDR3 is 17 amino acids long. The V end lost 4 bases, the J end lost 11 bases, and 30 bases lay between the germline ends. The CDR3 sequence: CASSDGVDSRRRPRAFF. The CDR3 DNA sequence: TGCGCCAGCAGCGACGGTGTCGACAGCCGCAGACGTCCAAGGGCTTTCTTT.

This rearrangement joins TRBV20-1 to TRBJ2-1, with 13 nucleotides matching TRBD2. This CDR3 is 18 amino acids long. Germline lookup yields CDR1 DFQATT and CDR2 SNEGSKA (reference sequence). Trimming cost V 5 bases and J 0 bases; bases outside gene matches: 10. The CDR3 sequence is CSAPGLAGAGSSYNEQFF. The CDR3 DNA is TGCAGTGCTCCAGGACTAGCGGGAGCCGGGAGCTCCTACAATGAGCAGTTCTTC.

This chain connects TRBV12-3 or TRBV12-4 to TRBJ1-3; a possible D gene is TRBD1 (5 bases). Trimming left V 6 bases short and J 0 bases short, with 15 bases between. The CDR3 sequence is 16 residues long. CDR3 coding DNA: TGTGCCAGCAGACCAATGGGGGGTCTCTCTGGAAACACCATATATTTT. Translated, it gives CASRPMGGLSGNTIYF.

This clonotype occurred a few times. V usage is TRBV15 and J usage is TRBJ2-7; no clear D gene. The CDR3 is 14 residues long. Germline loops: CDR1 LNHNV, CDR2 YYDKDF (reference sequence). The V end lost 2 bases, the J end lost 1 base, and 9 bases lay between the germline ends. The CDR3 protein is CATSRHGFSYEQYF. CDR3 coding DNA: TGTGCCACCAGCAGACACGGGTTTTCCTACGAGCAGTACTTC. Using reference TRBV15 and TRBJ2-7 for the parts outside the CDR3, the full variable domain is DAMVIQNPRYQVTQFGKPVTLSCSQTLNHNVMYWYQQKSSQAPKLLFHYYDKDFNNEADTPDNFQSRRPNTSFCFLDIRSPGLGDTAMYLCATSRHGFSYEQYFGPGTRLTVT.

This clonotype has only a few counts. The chain uses TRBV12-3 or TRBV12-4 and TRBJ2-3; D is uncertain. The CDR3 is made up of 16 amino acids. The germline V and J ends were trimmed by 2 bases and 0 bases, with 12 bases remaining between them. The CDR3 sequence is CASSLFGGTSTDTQYF. CDR3 nucleotide sequence: TGTGCCAGCAGTTTATTTGGCGGAACTAGCACAGATACGCAGTATTTT.